This is a list of T cell receptor beta chains from one sample in a study of blood T cell repertoires in COVID-19. Generated by immunoSEQ multiplex PCR, the TCRdb table keeps only in-frame clones and is missing some. The sample consists of a few hundred thousand clones, 70% to 90% of them appearing once. Sample: peripheral blood. These receptors all come from a young man with COVID-19, enrolled during active disease. CDR3s include the opening cysteine and the closing phenylalanine or tryptophan. A D gene is named only where the DNA matches it firmly. Size is stated for part of the rows, as once, few or many counts, or as a class when the clone is expanded.

clone_size	j_call	v_call	d_call	cdr3_nt	cdr3_aa
-	TRBJ2-7	TRBV12-5	TRBD1	TGTGCTAGTGGGGGCACCGGGACAGGGAAGAACGAGCAGTACTTC	CASGGTGTGKNEQYF
-	TRBJ1-2	TRBV5-6	-	TGTGCCAGCAGCTTGCGTCAGAACTATGGCTACACCTTC	CASSLRQNYGYTF
-	TRBJ1-4	TRBV5-4	TRBD1	TGTGCCAGCAGCTTGGGTCTACAGGGGACTGGTGAAAAACTGTTTTTT	CASSLGLQGTGEKLFF
-	TRBJ2-3	TRBV5-1	TRBD2	TGCGCCAGCAGCTTAGCGGGGGGGCTTGCCCCAGATACGCAGTATTTT	CASSLAGGLAPDTQYF
-	TRBJ2-7	TRBV29-1	TRBD1	TGCAGCGTTGAGGGCAGGGGGCAGAACGAGCAGTACTTC	CSVEGRGQNEQYF
-	TRBJ2-1	TRBV10-3	TRBD1	TGTGCCATCAGTGACCAGACAGGGGGCCCGAAAAGATACAATGAGCAGTTCTTC	CAISDQTGGPKRYNEQFF
-	TRBJ1-6	TRBV5-1	-	TGCGCCAGCAGCTTGGCCACCGGTTCACCCCTCCACTTT	CASSLATGSPLHF
-	TRBJ1-2	TRBV3-1/TRBV3-2	-	TGTGCCAGCAGCCAAGAGTTTCTGCGGCAGGGTGGCAACTATGGCTACACCTTC	CASSQEFLRQGGNYGYTF
-	TRBJ2-1	TRBV11-3	TRBD2	TGTGCCAGCAGCTTAATGATAGCGGGGGGGTCAGATGAGCAGTTCTTC	CASSLMIAGGSDEQFF
-	TRBJ1-6	TRBV30	-	TGTGCCTGGGACAGGCGAAGTCATTCACCCCTCCACTTT	CAWDRRSHSPLHF
-	TRBJ1-5	TRBV5-6	TRBD1	TGTGCCAGCAGCTTGGGACAGGGGCCTTATAGCAATCAGCCCCAGCATTTT	CASSLGQGPYSNQPQHF
once	TRBJ1-4	TRBV30	-	TGTGCCTGGAACGGCAGGGGTAATGAAAAACTGTTTTTT	CAWNGRGNEKLFF
-	TRBJ2-1	TRBV24-1	TRBD2	TGTGCCACCAGTGATCCGGGACTAGCGGCATACAATGAGCAGTTCTTC	CATSDPGLAAYNEQFF
-	TRBJ1-6	TRBV27	-	TGTGCCAGCAGTTTATCCTACGGAGGTAATTCACCCCTCCACTTT	CASSLSYGGNSPLHF
-	TRBJ2-7	TRBV10-3	-	TGTGCCATCAGTGAGACAACAGGGCCCCACGAGCAGTACTTC	CAISETTGPHEQYF
-	TRBJ2-3	TRBV5-4	-	TGTGCCAGCAGCCCGGACATCACAGATACGCAGTATTTT	CASSPDITDTQYF
-	TRBJ2-7	TRBV15	-	TGTGCCACCAGCAGAGACCAGGGGCCCTACGAGCAGTACTTC	CATSRDQGPYEQYF
-	TRBJ2-7	TRBV30	TRBD2	TGTGCCTGGAGTGCCGGGACTAGGGTTGACGAGCAGTACTTC	CAWSAGTRVDEQYF
-	TRBJ2-1	TRBV2	-	TGTGCCAGCAGTGAAAGCTCATACAATGAGCAGTTCTTC	CASSESSYNEQFF
-	TRBJ2-7	TRBV5-1	TRBD1	TGCGCCAGCCGTCCCGGGACAGGTCCCTACGAGCAGTACTTC	CASRPGTGPYEQYF
-	TRBJ1-4	TRBV24-1	TRBD1	TGTGCCACCAGCGACGCGGGACAGGGGGCAGGCGGAGAAAAACTGTTTTTT	CATSDAGQGAGGEKLFF
-	TRBJ1-5	TRBV5-5	-	TGTGCCAGCAGCCTCTCCCGACAGGTCAATCAGCCCCAGCATTTT	CASSLSRQVNQPQHF
few	TRBJ2-7	TRBV6-5	TRBD1	TGTGCCAGCAGTTACGGAGGACAGGGCACCTACGAGCAGTACTTC	CASSYGGQGTYEQYF
once	TRBJ2-3	TRBV24-1	-	TGTGCCACCAGTGATACAACCGTAGCGCAAGGCACAGATACGCAGTATTTT	CATSDTTVAQGTDTQYF
-	TRBJ2-1	TRBV6-1	TRBD2	TGTGCCAGCAGTGAAAGGACTAGCGCCTACAATGAGCAGTTCTTC	CASSERTSAYNEQFF
-	TRBJ1-2	TRBV6-6	-	TGTGCCAGCAGTTACCGACAGACTGAAAACTATGGCTACACCTTC	CASSYRQTENYGYTF
-	TRBJ2-3	TRBV11-3	-	TGTGCCAGCAGCTTAAGGGGCCCTGCAGATACGCAGTATTTT	CASSLRGPADTQYF
-	TRBJ2-2	TRBV2	TRBD2	TGTGCCAGCAGAGTCGAGCTAGCGGATTTCACCGGGGAGCTGTTTTTT	CASRVELADFTGELFF
-	TRBJ2-6	TRBV4-2	TRBD2	TGTGCCAGCAGCCTCGGTAGCGGGGGCATCTCTGGGGCCAACGTCCTGACTTTC	CASSLGSGGISGANVLTF
once	TRBJ2-3	TRBV5-1	-	TGCGCCAGCAGCCTAGGACAGGGACTAGCTTCAGATACGCAGTATTTT	CASSLGQGLASDTQYF
-	TRBJ1-5	TRBV19	-	TGTGCCACAGGTTTTCGCAATCAGCCCCAGCATTTT	CATGFRNQPQHF
once	TRBJ1-6	TRBV5-4	-	TGTGCCAGCAGCACCCGGGTCGAGAATTCACCCCTCCACTTT	CASSTRVENSPLHF
-	TRBJ1-2	TRBV12-3/TRBV12-4	-	TGTGCCAGCAGTTTCAGACAGGAGGGCTACACCTTC	CASSFRQEGYTF
-	TRBJ2-3	TRBV9	TRBD2	TGTGCCAGCAGCCCCCATGACGGGAGGGATACGCAGTATTTT	CASSPHDGRDTQYF
-	TRBJ2-3	TRBV6-5	TRBD2	TGTGCCAGCAAGGGAGCGGGGCCAGCAGATACGCAGTATTTT	CASKGAGPADTQYF
-	TRBJ1-5	TRBV29-1	-	TGCAGCGTTGGGGCAGGGGAGAATCAGCCCCAGCATTTT	CSVGAGENQPQHF
-	TRBJ1-6	TRBV7-6	-	TGTGCCAGCAGCTTAACCGGGATAGGGAATTCACCCCTCCACTTT	CASSLTGIGNSPLHF
-	TRBJ2-5	TRBV7-9	TRBD1	TGTGCCAGCAGCTTCGCTTACCAGGGGGACCAAGAGACCCAGTACTTC	CASSFAYQGDQETQYF
-	TRBJ2-5	TRBV2	TRBD1	TGTGCCAGCAGTGAACTGGGACAGGGGCACGAGACCCAGTACTTC	CASSELGQGHETQYF
-	TRBJ2-1	TRBV5-8	-	TGTGCCAGCAGCTTGTACCCGGGAAGGGTTAATGAGCAGTTCTTC	CASSLYPGRVNEQFF
-	TRBJ1-4	TRBV11-2	-	TGTGCCAGCAGCTTCGGGACACGGGATAATGAAAAACTGTTTTTT	CASSFGTRDNEKLFF
-	TRBJ2-7	TRBV10-3	-	TGTGCCATCCGTCAGGGGACCCACGAGCAGTACTTC	CAIRQGTHEQYF
-	TRBJ2-2	TRBV7-2	TRBD2	TGTGCCAGCAGCTTTTTCGGACTAGCGGGACCCCCCGGGGAGCTGTTTTTT	CASSFFGLAGPPGELFF
-	TRBJ1-1	TRBV19	-	TGTGCCAGTAGTATACAGGGGAAGGCGAACACTGAAGCTTTCTTT	CASSIQGKANTEAFF
once	TRBJ2-2	TRBV2	-	TGTGCCAGCAGCAGTCAGGGGCTCGGGGAGCTGTTTTTT	CASSSQGLGELFF
-	TRBJ1-1	TRBV27	-	TGTGCCAGCAGTTTAAGGGGGAAGTACACTGAAGCTTTCTTT	CASSLRGKYTEAFF
-	TRBJ2-5	TRBV15	TRBD1	TGTGCCACCAGCAGCTGGACAGGAGCCCTTGAGACCCAGTACTTC	CATSSWTGALETQYF
-	TRBJ2-3	TRBV25-1	-	TGTGCCAGCAGTGAATACGGCGGGCTGAGCACAGATACGCAGTATTTT	CASSEYGGLSTDTQYF
once	TRBJ2-1	TRBV12-3/TRBV12-4	TRBD2	TGTGCCAGCAGTCCGGGACTAGCCAATGAGCAGTTCTTC	CASSPGLANEQFF
-	TRBJ2-3	TRBV9	-	TGTGCCAGCAGCGTAGGACTGGATACGCAGTATTTT	CASSVGLDTQYF
-	TRBJ2-7	TRBV2	-	TGTGCCAGCAGTGAATCCCAGGGGTCCATCGCCTACGAGCAGTACTTC	CASSESQGSIAYEQYF
-	TRBJ2-7	TRBV5-1	TRBD1	TGCGCCAGCAGCTTGGAGGGACAGGGGGCTGACGAGCAGTACTTC	CASSLEGQGADEQYF
-	TRBJ1-3	TRBV9	-	TGTGCCAGCAGCGGGACAGACTCTGGAAACACCATATATTTT	CASSGTDSGNTIYF